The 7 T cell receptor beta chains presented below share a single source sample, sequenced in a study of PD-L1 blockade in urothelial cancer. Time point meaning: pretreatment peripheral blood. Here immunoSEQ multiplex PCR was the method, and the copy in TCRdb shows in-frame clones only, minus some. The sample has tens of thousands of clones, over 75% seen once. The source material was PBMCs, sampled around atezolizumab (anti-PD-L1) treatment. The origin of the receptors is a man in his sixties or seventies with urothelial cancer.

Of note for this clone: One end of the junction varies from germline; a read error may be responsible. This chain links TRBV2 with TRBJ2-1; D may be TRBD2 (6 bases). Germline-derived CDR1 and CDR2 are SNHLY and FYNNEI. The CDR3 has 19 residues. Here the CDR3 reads CASSEVHLYTSTSDNEQFF. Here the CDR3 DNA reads TGTGCCAGCAGTGAAGTCCACCTATACACTAGCACCTCCGACAATGAGCAGTTCTTC.

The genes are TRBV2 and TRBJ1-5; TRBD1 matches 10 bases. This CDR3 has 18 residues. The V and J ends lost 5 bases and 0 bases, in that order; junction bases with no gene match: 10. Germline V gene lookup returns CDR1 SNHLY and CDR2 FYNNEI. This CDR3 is CASSTRQGASDSNQPQHF. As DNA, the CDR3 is TGTGCCAGCAGTACTAGACAGGGGGCAAGTGATAGCAATCAGCCCCAGCATTTT.

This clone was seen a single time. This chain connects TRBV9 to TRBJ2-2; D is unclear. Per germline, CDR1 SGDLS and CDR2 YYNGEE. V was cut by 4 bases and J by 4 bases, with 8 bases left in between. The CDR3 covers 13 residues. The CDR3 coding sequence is TGTGCCAGCAGCCTGGAGAGCACCGGGGAGCTGTTTTTT. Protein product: CASSLESTGELFF.

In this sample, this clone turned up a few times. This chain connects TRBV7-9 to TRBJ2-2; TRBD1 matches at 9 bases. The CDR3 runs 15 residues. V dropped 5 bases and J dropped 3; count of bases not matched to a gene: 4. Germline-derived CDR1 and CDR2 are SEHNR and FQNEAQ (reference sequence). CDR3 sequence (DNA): TGTGCCAGCAGCCCGGGACAGGGCTACACCGGGGAGCTGTTTTTT. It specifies CASSPGQGYTGELFF.

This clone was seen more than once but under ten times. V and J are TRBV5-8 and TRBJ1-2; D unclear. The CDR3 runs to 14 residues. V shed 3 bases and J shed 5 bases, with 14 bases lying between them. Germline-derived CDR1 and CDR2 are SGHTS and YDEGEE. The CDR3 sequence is CASSYGQEGYGYTF. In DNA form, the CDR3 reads TGTGCCAGCAGCTACGGGCAGGAGGGTTATGGCTACACCTTC.

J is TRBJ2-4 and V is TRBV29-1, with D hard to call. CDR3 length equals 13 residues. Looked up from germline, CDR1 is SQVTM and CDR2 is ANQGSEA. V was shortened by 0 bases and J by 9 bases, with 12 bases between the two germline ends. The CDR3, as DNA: TGCAGCGTTGAAGATCCTTCCTGGGCCATTCAGTACTTC. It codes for CSVEDPSWAIQYF. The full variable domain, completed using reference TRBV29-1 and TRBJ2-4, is SAVISQKPSRDICQRGTSLTIQCQVDSQVTMMFWYRQQPGQSLTLIATANQGSEATYESGFVIDKFPISRPNLTFSTLTVSNMSPEDSSIYLCSVEDPSWAIQYFGAGTRLSVL.

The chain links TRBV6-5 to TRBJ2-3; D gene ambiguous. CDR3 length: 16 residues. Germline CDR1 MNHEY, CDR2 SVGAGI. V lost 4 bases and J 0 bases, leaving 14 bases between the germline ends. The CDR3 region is CASSSSMTSSTDTQYF. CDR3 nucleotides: TGTGCCAGCAGTTCCTCGATGACATCTAGCACAGATACGCAGTATTTT.